This TCR beta chain was observed in a study of graft-versus-host responses after intestinal transplantation. About the study: Following induction with anti-thymocyte globulin, all recipients were given tacrolimus and steroids for two to four years.

Study outcomes and limitations: Levels of circulating GvH clones at their peak were associated with early post-transplant HvG declines.

The repertoire was sequenced with immunoSEQ multiplex PCR; TCRdb's copy has only in-frame clones and lacks some. The table lists about 85,000 clones, around 80% of them singletons. Comment on this clone: The target antigen is unknown.

This receptor was identified in a human donor who received an intestinal transplant. The sample consisted of unstimulated CD4+ T cells sorted from spleen or lymph node cells, taken before intestinal transplant.

As DNA, the CDR3 is TGTGCCAGCGGGCAGGGCCACGAGCAGTACTTC. Amino acid sequence: CASGQGHEQYF. J is TRBJ2-7 and V is TRBV6-6, with D possibly matching TRBD1 (5 bases). Germline V gene data show CDR1 as MNHNY and CDR2 as SVGAGI (reference sequence). This CDR3 spans 11 amino acids. V dropped 8 bases and J dropped 5 bases, with 10 bases sitting between them.